A single sample gave rise to the 5 T cell receptor beta chains below, sequenced in a study of OX40 agonist ivuxolimab in advanced cancers. Libraries were prepared by immunoSEQ multiplex PCR; TCRdb keeps only in-frame clonotypes and omits some of them. The table lists around 48,000 clones, less than 85% of them singletons. This specimen consisted of CD4+ or CD8+ T cells sorted from blood, obtained in a trial of the OX40 agonist ivuxolimab. Receptors originate from an adult with an advanced solid tumor such as melanoma, head and neck, liver or kidney cancer.

This clone has only one observation. This chain joins TRBV9 and TRBJ2-1, with D tentatively TRBD1 (6 bases). With 0 bases removed from V and 2 bases from J, the gap between germline ends came to 12 bases. The CDR3 extends over 16 amino acids. The germline V gene encodes CDR1 SGDLS and CDR2 YYNGEE. The DNA of the CDR3 is TGTGCCAGCAGCGTAGGGGGTGCAGGGGCCTACAATGAGCAGTTCTTC. This codes for CASSVGGAGAYNEQFF.

A single count supports this clone. The chain carries TRBV4-2 and TRBJ1-3, with 7 bases identical to TRBD1. This CDR3 region has 15 residues. V shed 1 base and J 7 bases; nucleotides not matched to a gene: 7. Germline CDR1 and CDR2: LGHNA and YNFKEQ. This chain's CDR3 is CASSQAGGRGNTIYF. DNA for the CDR3: TGTGCCAGCAGCCAAGCAGGGGGAAGAGGCAACACCATATATTTT.

This clone was recorded a few times. The V and J genes are TRBV5-1 and TRBJ2-7; tentatively, D is TRBD1 or TRBD2 (5 bases each). V dropped 7 bases and J dropped 5 bases, with 16 bases sitting between them. Germline values: CDR1 SGHRS, CDR2 YFSETQ. The CDR3 extends over 13 amino acids. CDR3 in amino acids: CASGVGDQDEQYF. Here the CDR3 DNA reads TGCGCCAGCGGGGTTGGGGACCAGGACGAGCAGTACTTC.

The chain links TRBV6-4 to TRBJ1-6, with D possibly being TRBD1 (6 bases). Trimming shortened V by 6 bases and J by 9 bases, and 15 bases separated the two germline ends. The CDR3 is 14 residues long. Germline values: CDR1 MRHNA, CDR2 SNTAGT. The CDR3 DNA reads as TGTGCCAGCAGGGGGACGGGGGCGGCTTCACCCCTCCACTTT. Amino acids: CASRGTGAASPLHF.

The gene calls are TRBV2 and TRBJ2-7; 10 nucleotides agree with TRBD1. The germline CDR1 and CDR2 sequences are SNHLY and FYNNEI. V lost 6 bases, J lost 5 bases, and 7 bases stayed unmatched. The CDR3 runs 14 residues. The CDR3 spells CASRRGQGKNEQYF. For the CDR3, the DNA is TGTGCCAGCAGGCGGGGACAGGGGAAAAACGAGCAGTACTTC.